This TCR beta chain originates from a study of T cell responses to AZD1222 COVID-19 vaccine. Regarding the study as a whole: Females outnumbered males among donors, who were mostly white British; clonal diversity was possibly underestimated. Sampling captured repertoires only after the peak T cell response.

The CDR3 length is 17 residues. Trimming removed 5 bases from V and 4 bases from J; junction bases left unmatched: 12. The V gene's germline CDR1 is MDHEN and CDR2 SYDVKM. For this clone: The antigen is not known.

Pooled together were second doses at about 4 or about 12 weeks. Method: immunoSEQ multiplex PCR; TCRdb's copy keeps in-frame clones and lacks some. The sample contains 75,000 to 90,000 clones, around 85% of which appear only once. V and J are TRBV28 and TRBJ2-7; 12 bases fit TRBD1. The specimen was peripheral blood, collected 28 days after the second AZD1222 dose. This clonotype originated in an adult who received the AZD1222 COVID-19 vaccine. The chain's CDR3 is CASSGDRGRISRYEQYF. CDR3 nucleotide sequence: TGTGCCAGCAGTGGGGACAGGGGGCGCATTAGTAGGTACGAGCAGTACTTC.